These 24 T cell receptor beta chains originate from one sample sequenced in a study of T cells in Graves' hyperthyroidism and ophthalmopathy. RNA transcripts served as the template for amplifying TCR beta CDR3 regions. Using the HTBI primer set, a first-round RT-PCR was run on the TCR CDR3. One entry per CDR3 protein, called by TCRdb with MiXCR from the multiplex PCR reads. The sample includes a few hundred thousand distinct CDR3 sequences, less than 20% of them seen just once. Sequences were obtained from blood. Every receptor here comes from a woman in her late teens or twenties with Graves' hyperthyroidism that later progressed to Graves' ophthalmopathy.

This clonotype was detected a few times. This may come from a read error, since a much larger clone is one base off. The chain employs TRBV2 and TRBJ2-1; 9 bases match TRBD2. Germline CDR1 SNHLY, CDR2 FYNNEI. The CDR3 runs 15 residues. Trimming took 6 bases from V and 0 from J; bases not matched to a gene: 3. The CDR3 region is CASRYSGSSYNEQFF. CDR3 DNA: TGTGCCAGCAGGTATAGCGGGAGCTCCTACAATGAGCAGTTCTTC.

The sample holds many counts of this clonotype. The chain couples TRBV12-3 or TRBV12-4 to TRBJ1-5, with D maybe TRBD1 (6 bases). V lost 3 bases, J lost 5 bases, and 11 bases lay in between. CDR3 length: 14 residues. The CDR3 is CASSFVAGDQPQHF. The CDR3 DNA follows: TGTGCCAGCAGTTTTGTGGCAGGGGATCAGCCCCAGCATTTT.

This clonotype was observed at least ten times. The chain links TRBV13 to TRBJ2-1, with 11 bases aligning to TRBD1. Germline V lookup: CDR1 PRHDT, CDR2 FYEKMQ (reference sequence). Trimming cost V 4 bases and J 4 bases; bases outside gene matches: 12. The CDR3 is made up of 18 amino acids. CDR3 in amino acids: CASSWGFWGQGDYNEQFF. The CDR3 DNA sequence: TGTGCCAGCAGCTGGGGGTTTTGGGGACAGGGGGATTACAATGAGCAGTTCTTC.

The sample holds many counts of this clonotype. V is TRBV3-1 and J is TRBJ1-1, with 10 bases fitting TRBD1. Germline CDR1 reads LGHDT; CDR2 reads YNNKEL (reference sequence). The CDR3 has 15 amino acids. V lost 5 bases to trimming and J lost 5 bases; unmatched junction nucleotides: 8. CDR3 protein: CASSARQGAGTEAFF. The DNA for the CDR3 is TGTGCCAGCAGCGCCCGACAGGGGGCAGGTACTGAAGCTTTCTTT.

On this clonotype itself: At one end, the junction sequence differs from germline, possibly due to a read error. V gene TRBV15 combines with J gene TRBJ1-2; D possibly corresponds to TRBD1 (5 bases). The germline CDR1 and CDR2 sequences are LNHNV and YYDKDF (reference sequence). This CDR3 spans 13 amino acids. In DNA, the CDR3 is TGTGCCACCAGCGGAGATAGGGGCCATGGCTACACCTTC. It encodes CATSGDRGHGYTF.

This clonotype has at least ten counts. The chain has TRBV5-1 and TRBJ2-1; D call uncertain. This CDR3 region has 15 residues. Germline CDR1 is SGHRS and CDR2 is YFSETQ. Trimming cost V 4 bases and J 0 bases, with 11 bases left between them. The CDR3 region is CASSPGRNSYNEQFF. In nucleotides, the CDR3 is TGCGCCAGCAGCCCCGGGCGGAACTCCTACAATGAGCAGTTCTTC.

This clonotype was recorded many times. The chain joins TRBV3-1 to TRBJ2-5; perhaps D is TRBD1 or TRBD2 (5 bases each). V gave up 0 bases and J gave up 2 bases, with 16 bases separating them. The length of the CDR3 is 17 residues. Germline CDR1 LGHDT, CDR2 YNNKEL (reference sequence). CDR3 sequence (DNA): TGTGCCAGCAGCCAAGATCGAGGGGTGTTTGCACAAGAGACCCAGTACTTC. As protein: CASSQDRGVFAQETQYF.

About this clonotype itself: The germline gene is not matched at one end of the junction; a read error may be the cause. This sequence joins TRBV29-1 and TRBJ2-7; D tentatively reads TRBD1 or TRBD2 (5 bases each). Germline loops: CDR1 SQVTM, CDR2 ANQGSEA. The CDR3 covers 13 residues. CDR3 sequence: CGVESGTSYEQYF. In DNA, the CDR3 is TGCGGCGTTGAATCCGGGACCTCCTACGAGCAGTACTTC.

The sample holds many counts of this clonotype. The chain joins TRBV11-2 to TRBJ2-3; D may match TRBD1 or TRBD2 (7 bases each). Per germline, CDR1 SGHAT and CDR2 FQNNGV. CDR3 size: 15 residues. The ends were cut back, 4 bases at V and 5 bases at J, with 16 bases in the middle. The DNA for the CDR3 is TGTGCCAGCAGCTCCACGACAGGGAGGGGAGATACGCAGTATTTT. Translation gives CASSSTTGRGDTQYF.

At least ten counts were recorded for this clonotype. This chain uses TRBV28 with TRBJ2-3; a possible D gene is TRBD1 (6 bases). CDR3 length equals 15 residues. V lost 5 bases, J lost 0 bases, and 12 bases lay in between. Germline V lookup: CDR1 MDHEN, CDR2 SYDVKM. The CDR3 nucleotides are TGTGCCAGCAGTCCCGGGACAAGGAGCACAGATACGCAGTATTTT. This codes for CASSPGTRSTDTQYF.

This clonotype was seen repeatedly, ten times or more. CDR3 nucleotides: TGTGCCAGCAGCTCCACGAGCTCCTACGAGCAGTACTTC. It is translated as CASSSTSSYEQYF. V is TRBV6-2 or TRBV6-3 and J is TRBJ2-7; no firm D call. V lost 6 bases and J lost 0, with 9 bases in between. Germline CDR1 reads MNHEY; CDR2 reads SVGEGT. There are 13 residues in the CDR3.

This clonotype was counted between two and nine times. The V and J genes are TRBV29-1 and TRBJ2-3; D is uncertain. The V end was cut by 8 bases, the J end by 7 bases, with 16 bases between. The CDR3 has 12 residues. Germline CDR1 reads SQVTM; CDR2 reads ANQGSEA. The CDR3 DNA follows: TGCAGCATTCACCGGGCCGTGAATACGCAGTATTTT. This encodes CSIHRAVNTQYF.

This clonotype was seen a few times. A read error may explain this, as a much larger clone is one base away. This rearrangement joins TRBV5-1 to TRBJ2-1; 9 bases map to TRBD2. Germline CDR1 SGHRS, CDR2 YFSETQ. J was trimmed by 2 bases and V by 4 bases; bases with no gene match: 4. This CDR3 is 15 amino acids long. CDR3 coding DNA: TGCGCCAGCAGCCCGCTAGCGGGGCCCTACAATGAGCAGTTCTTC. Amino acids: CASSPLAGPYNEQFF. Variable domain in full (rest from reference TRBV5-1 and TRBJ2-1): KAGVTQTPRYLIKTRGQQVTLSCSPISGHRSVSWYQQTPGQGLQFLFEYFSETQRNKGNFPGRFSGRQFSNSRSEMNVSTLELGDSALYLCASSPLAGPYNEQFFGPGTRLTVL.

The rearrangement links TRBV7-9 to TRBJ2-2, with a tentative D call TRBD2 (5 bases). The CDR3 contains 17 residues. The germline V and J ends were trimmed by 7 bases and 0 bases, with 18 bases remaining between them. From germline, CDR1 is SEHNR and CDR2 FQNEAQ (reference sequence). As DNA, the CDR3 is TGTGCCAGCACCTGGCGGGTGGCGGGCGCGAACACCGGGGAGCTGTTTTTT. Protein: CASTWRVAGANTGELFF.

This clonotype was detected many times. V gene TRBV12-3 or TRBV12-4 combines with J gene TRBJ2-3; D possibly corresponds to TRBD1 (5 bases). V was clipped by 6 bases and J by 4 bases, with 17 bases between them. The length of the CDR3 is 15 residues. CDR3 sequence: CASSPSGLLADTQYF. DNA of the CDR3: TGTGCCAGCAGCCCCTCAGGGTTACTGGCAGATACGCAGTATTTT.

The V and J genes are TRBV4-3 and TRBJ2-7; maybe TRBD1 (6 bases). Trimming cost V 0 bases and J 3 bases, with 9 bases left between them. The CDR3 has 14 residues. Germline V gene data show CDR1 as LGHNA and CDR2 as YSLEER. This chain's CDR3 is CASSQDPGDYEQYF. CDR3 in DNA: TGCGCCAGCAGCCAAGATCCAGGGGACTACGAGCAGTACTTC.

This clonotype has ten or more counts. V is TRBV28 and J is TRBJ2-7; tentatively, D is TRBD1 (6 bases). V dropped 5 bases and J dropped 6 bases, with 11 bases sitting between them. The CDR3 is made up of 12 amino acids. CDR1 and CDR2 from the germline V gene are MDHEN and SYDVKM. The CDR3 sequence: CASSPDRTEQYF. The CDR3 DNA sequence: TGTGCCAGCAGTCCAGACAGGACCGAGCAGTACTTC.

This clonotype was seen a few times. J is TRBJ2-1 and V is TRBV29-1; no clear D. The CDR3 has 8 residues. Germline V gives CDR1 SQVTM, CDR2 ANQGSEA. V was trimmed by 4 bases and J by 10 bases, leaving 2 bases between them. Written as DNA, the CDR3 is TGCAGCGTTGGGGAGCAGTTCTTC. Translating gives CSVGEQFF.

As for this clonotype: It is likely a read error, because the conserved phenylalanine at the end of the CDR3 is missing. The gene calls are TRBV6-1 and TRBJ2-7; no clear D. The CDR3 sequence is 13 residues long. CDR1 and CDR2 from the germline V gene are MNHNS and SASEGT. V gave up 8 bases and J gave up 1 base, with 12 bases separating them. The CDR3 region has the DNA TGTGCCAGCGTGCCCGGTAGTTCCTACGAGCAGTACCTC. It encodes CASVPGSSYEQYL.

This clonotype has a count of ten or more. The V and J genes are TRBV7-9 and TRBJ1-4; maybe TRBD1 (5 bases). Germline-derived CDR1 and CDR2 are SEHNR and FQNEAQ (reference sequence). The CDR3 is 11 amino acids. Trimming removed 8 bases from V and 8 bases from J, with 9 bases in between. Written as DNA, the CDR3 is TGTGCCAGCGGCAGGGACGAAAAACTGTTTTTT. It specifies CASGRDEKLFF. The complete variable domain, with remaining parts taken from reference TRBV7-9 and TRBJ1-4, reads DTGVSQNPRHKITKRGQNVTFRCDPISEHNRLYWYRQTLGQGPEFLTYFQNEAQLEKSRLLSDRFSAERPKGSFSTLEIQRTEQGDSAMYLCASGRDEKLFFGSGTQLSVL.

Ten or more counts support this clonotype. V and J are TRBV28 and TRBJ2-7; 7 bases match TRBD1. There are 15 residues in the CDR3. V was clipped by 6 bases and J by 3 bases; unmatched bases: 11. Per the germline V gene, CDR1 is MDHEN and CDR2 is SYDVKM. Written as DNA, the CDR3 is TGTGCCAGCAGAACTCCGGGGACAGCAAACTACGAGCAGTACTTC. Translating gives CASRTPGTANYEQYF.

The table lists this clonotype with many counts. The rearrangement joins TRBV7-2 to TRBJ2-7, with 8 bases that match TRBD1. This CDR3 is built from 14 residues. The V segment lost 4 bases and the J segment 6 bases; nucleotides outside the gene matches: 8. Germline CDR1 and CDR2: SGHTA and FQGNSA. In DNA, the CDR3 is TGTGCCAGCAGCTCAGGACAGGGTATAAGCGAGCAGTACTTC. Translated, it gives CASSSGQGISEQYF.

The rearrangement uses TRBV28 and TRBJ2-5; 11 positions agree with TRBD2. Trimming removed 11 bases from V and 4 bases from J; junction bases left unmatched: 15. Germline V gene lookup returns CDR1 MDHEN and CDR2 SYDVKM. The CDR3 covers 16 residues. CDR3: CAVWGPGLAGGETQYF. The CDR3 DNA reads TGTGCCGTATGGGGGCCCGGGCTAGCGGGAGGAGAGACCCAGTACTTC.

At least ten counts were recorded for this clonotype. This chain connects TRBV20-1 to TRBJ1-5, with D perhaps TRBD1 (6 bases). Between the trimmed V and J ends, which lost 1 base and 2 bases, there was a span of 15 bases. The CDR3 has 16 residues. Germline V gene lookup returns CDR1 DFQATT and CDR2 SNEGSKA (reference sequence). CDR3 sequence (DNA): TGCAGTGCTAGAGCCAATTGGGACAACGGCAATCAGCCCCAGCATTTT. It codes for CSARANWDNGNQPQHF.